This note documents a single T cell receptor (beta chain) sequence. This CDR3 is built from 14 residues. V lost 3 bases to trimming and J lost 5 bases; unmatched junction nucleotides: 3. This sample was included in a study of T-cell reconstitution after alpha-beta-depleted transplantation in children. Unique molecular identifiers were incorporated during preparation of the TCRbeta library. Each CDR3 protein gets one entry after TCRdb re-called the PCR reads with MiXCR. The sample consists of roughly 570,000 distinct CDR3 sequences, more than 20% of them appearing once. Sequencing was performed on PBMCs, taken before TCRalphabeta/CD19-depleted stem cell transplant. The clonotype was recovered from a boy younger than two with Wiskott-Aldrich syndrome, due to receive a stem cell transplant. The chain couples TRBV12-3 or TRBV12-4 to TRBJ2-7, with TRBD2 identical over 11 bases. CDR3 DNA sequence: TGTGCCAGCAGTTTCGTACTAGCGGGGGACGAGCAGTACTTC. Translated: CASSFVLAGDEQYF.